The entry below describes one TCR beta chain. Under the authors' procedure: The authors estimated nucleated cell counts from reference gene primer amplification. Generated by immunoSEQ multiplex PCR, the TCRdb table keeps only in-frame clones and is missing some. V and J calls and clone size come straight from that table; D and trimming were deduced from the DNA. The data hold some 130,000 clones, with about 88% observed a single time. Germline V gene lookup returns CDR1 SGHRS and CDR2 YFSETQ. J was trimmed by 4 bases and V by 4 bases; bases with no gene match: 9. CDR3 size: 15 residues. These data originate in a study of blood T cell repertoires in COVID-19. As for the study in general: Acute and convalescent COVID-19 samples came from the United States, Italy and Spain.

The chain joins TRBV5-1 to TRBJ1-2; TRBD1 aligns across 8 bases. Sequencing input: peripheral blood. The source is a woman older than 75 with acute or convalescent COVID-19. The DNA for the CDR3 is TGCGCCAGCAGCGAAGGGGGACAGGAGGCCTATGGCTACACCTTC. Amino acid sequence: CASSEGGQEAYGYTF. Full variable domain (missing parts from reference TRBV5-1 and TRBJ1-2): KAGVTQTPRYLIKTRGQQVTLSCSPISGHRSVSWYQQTPGQGLQFLFEYFSETQRNKGNFPGRFSGRQFSNSRSEMNVSTLELGDSALYLCASSEGGQEAYGYTFGSGTRLTVV.